This TCR beta chain was recorded in a study of shared clonotypes between healthy human individuals. The input for sorted-subset replicate PCRs was approximately 190 ng DNA, 30,000 or so T cell genomes. Some clones are missing from TCRdb's copy, which holds only in-frame ones; the method was immunoSEQ multiplex PCR. This sample yields around 330,000 clones, of which about 74% are seen a single time; 10% belongs to the top ten. CDR1 is SGHTS, CDR2 YDEGEE, per germline. V lost 3 bases to trimming and J lost 1 base, with 5 bases between them. There are 13 residues in the CDR3. The V and J genes are TRBV5-8 and TRBJ2-1; D is unclear. This TCR derives from a man in his thirties or forties in good health. What was sequenced was memory CD4+ T cells sorted from blood. Regarding subset: CD45RA-negative fraction. DNA of the CDR3: TGTGCCAGCAGCTGGAGTTCCTACAATGAGCAGTTCTTC. This sequence encodes CASSWSSYNEQFF.